Here is one TCR beta chain with its context. Its antigen remains unknown. The table came from immunoSEQ multiplex PCR; TCRdb's copy has only in-frame clones and leaves some out. The sample records 70,000 or so clones, about 89% being singletons. The V segment lost 7 bases and the J segment 7 bases; nucleotides outside the gene matches: 6. CDR3 length: 14 amino acids. Germline values: CDR1 SGHRS, CDR2 YFSETQ. This sample was taken from a study of OX40 agonist ivuxolimab in advanced cancers. General study findings and limits: At doses 0.1 to 3.0 mg/kg, CD4+ and CD8+ clones expanded.

Sample: CD4+ or CD8+ T cells sorted from blood, taken in a trial of the OX40 agonist ivuxolimab. This clonotype originated in an adult with an advanced solid tumor such as melanoma, head and neck, liver or kidney cancer. The gene calls are TRBV5-1 and TRBJ2-1, with TRBD2 matching over 12 bases. CDR3: CASRAGTSGNEQFF. The DNA of the CDR3 is TGCGCCAGCCGTGCCGGGACTAGCGGGAATGAGCAGTTCTTC.